These T cell receptor beta chains were read from a single sample in a study of blood T cell repertoires in COVID-19. Only in-frame clones appear in the TCRdb table, and some are missing; sequencing was by immunoSEQ multiplex PCR. The sample carries tens of thousands of clones, 79% recorded once. Input material: peripheral blood. All receptors derive from a man between 60 and 70 years old with acute or convalescent COVID-19. Both conserved end residues are part of each CDR3. Fields, in order: CDR3 length, J gene, D gene, clone size, V gene, CDR3 protein, CDR3 DNA. A D gene is named only where the DNA matches it firmly. Clone sizes are given selectively: once, few, many, or a class where the clone is expanded.

>17|TRBJ2-3|TRBD2|-|TRBV5-1
CASSSMGGTSGTDTQYF
TGCGCCAGCAGCTCGATGGGCGGGACTAGCGGCACAGATACGCAGTATTTT
>15|TRBJ1-4|-|-|TRBV11-2
CASSVGSGTNEKLFF
TGTGCCAGCAGCGTAGGGTCAGGGACTAATGAAAAACTGTTTTTT
>14|TRBJ2-7|-|-|TRBV4-3
CASSQDSQVYEQYF
TGCGCCAGCAGCCAAGATTCACAGGTTTATGAGCAGTACTTC
>15|TRBJ2-2|-|-|TRBV5-1
CASSRETGYTGELFF
TGCGCCAGCAGCCGGGAGACAGGGTACACCGGGGAGCTGTTTTTT
>15|TRBJ2-5|-|once|TRBV11-2
CASSLRPLHRETQYF
TGTGCCAGCAGCTTAAGACCGCTTCACAGAGAGACCCAGTACTTC
>14|TRBJ2-3|TRBD1|few|TRBV2
CASSPGQGEDTQYF
TGTGCCAGCAGTCCGGGACAGGGAGAAGATACGCAGTATTTT
>15|TRBJ2-5|-|-|TRBV9
CASSSTGGARETQYF
TGTGCCAGCAGCTCAACCGGCGGGGCTCGGGAGACCCAGTACTTC
>16|TRBJ2-1|TRBD2|-|TRBV9
CASSPRTSGGYNEQFF
TGTGCCAGCAGCCCGAGGACTAGCGGTGGCTACAATGAGCAGTTCTTC
>14|TRBJ2-7|TRBD1|once|TRBV27
CASSPGQGAYEQYF
TGTGCCAGCAGTCCGGGACAGGGGGCTTACGAGCAGTACTTC
>15|TRBJ2-5|TRBD2|-|TRBV24-1
CATSDRTSGQETQYF
TGTGCCACCAGTGACAGGACTAGCGGTCAAGAGACCCAGTACTTC
>14|TRBJ1-1|-|-|TRBV6-5
CASSTRTRSSEAFF
TGTGCCAGCAGTACCCGGACAAGATCTTCTGAAGCTTTCTTT
>16|TRBJ1-5|TRBD1|-|TRBV4-1
CASSQITGGGMQPQHF
TGCGCCAGCAGCCAAATTACAGGGGGAGGGATGCAGCCCCAGCATTTT
>15|TRBJ1-4|TRBD1|-|TRBV9
CASSVGDRGNEKLFF
TGTGCCAGCAGCGTAGGGGACAGGGGAAATGAAAAACTGTTTTTT
>15|TRBJ2-1|TRBD2|-|TRBV5-6
CASTDLTSGGEKQFF
TGTGCCAGCACCGATCTGACTAGCGGGGGAGAGAAGCAGTTCTTC
>13|TRBJ1-1|-|-|TRBV2
CASSFQGDTEAFF
TGTGCCAGCAGCTTCCAGGGCGACACTGAAGCTTTCTTT
>15|TRBJ1-1|TRBD1|-|TRBV9
CASSVDDRVGTEAFF
TGTGCCAGCAGCGTAGACGACAGGGTAGGCACTGAAGCTTTCTTT
>10|TRBJ1-3|-|-|TRBV5-3
CDLQAKTIYF
TGTGACCTCCAAGCAAAGACCATATATTTT
>14|TRBJ1-5|-|few|TRBV2
CASSLDGGNQPQHF
TGTGCCAGCAGTCTCGACGGAGGGAATCAGCCCCAGCATTTT
>15|TRBJ1-2|-|-|TRBV27
CASSSPGTTNYGYTF
TGTGCCAGCAGTTCACCCGGGACAACTAACTATGGCTACACCTTC
>13|TRBJ1-1|TRBD1|-|TRBV14
CASSQIQGTEAFF
TGTGCCAGCAGCCAAATACAGGGGACTGAAGCTTTCTTT
>13|TRBJ2-7|-|-|TRBV18
CASSPREAYEQYF
TGTGCCAGCTCACCACGGGAGGCCTACGAGCAGTACTTC
>13|TRBJ2-1|TRBD1|-|TRBV7-9
CASTPTGGDEQFF
TGTGCCAGCACCCCGACAGGGGGAGATGAGCAGTTCTTC
>12|TRBJ1-2|TRBD1|-|TRBV7-2
CASSPAGGGYTF
TGTGCCAGCAGCCCTGCAGGGGGGGGCTACACCTTC
>12|TRBJ1-2|-|-|TRBV28
CASSLNEYGYTF
TGTGCCAGCAGTTTAAACGAGTATGGCTACACCTTC
>13|TRBJ1-3|TRBD1|-|TRBV2
CASSTTGYYTIYF
TGTGCCAGCAGTACGACAGGGTATTACACCATATATTTT
>11|TRBJ2-1|-|-|TRBV24-1
CATRSYDEQFF
TGTGCCACCCGGTCTTACGATGAGCAGTTCTTC
>13|TRBJ2-4|TRBD1|-|TRBV13
CASSVQGQNIQYF
TGTGCCAGCAGCGTACAGGGGCAAAACATTCAGTACTTC
>13|TRBJ1-1|-|-|TRBV5-6
CASSLVTDTEAFF
TGTGCCAGCAGCTTGGTTACGGACACTGAAGCTTTCTTT
>11|TRBJ2-1|-|-|TRBV2
CASSRNIEQFF
TGTGCCAGCAGCAGAAATATAGAGCAGTTCTTC
>11|TRBJ2-2|TRBD2|few|TRBV30
CAETSAGELFF
TGTGCCGAAACTAGCGCCGGGGAGCTGTTTTTT
>16|TRBJ2-7|-|-|TRBV28
CASSYIGTSSDYEQYF
TGTGCCAGCAGTTATATTGGCACTAGCAGTGACTACGAGCAGTACTTC
>15|TRBJ1-6|-|medium-sized|TRBV13
CASSERQVRLGALHF
TGTGCCAGCAGCGAACGACAGGTGCGACTCGGGGCCCTCCACTTT
>13|TRBJ2-7|-|-|TRBV15
CATSREPEARQYF
TGTGCCACCAGCAGAGAACCAGAAGCGCGGCAGTACTTC
>13|TRBJ1-4|-|-|TRBV30
CAWSVQLATKLFF
TGTGCCTGGAGTGTACAGTTGGCGACGAAACTGTTTTTT
>15|TRBJ1-5|-|-|TRBV7-2
CASSLDGGGSQPQHF
TGTGCCAGCAGCTTAGACGGGGGGGGTTCTCAGCCCCAGCATTTT
>17|TRBJ2-1|TRBD2|-|TRBV3-1/TRBV3-2
CASSQGFGGSKGNEQFF
TGTGCCAGCAGCCAAGGGTTCGGCGGGAGTAAGGGCAATGAGCAGTTCTTC
>13|TRBJ2-1|TRBD2|-|TRBV30
CAWSLITSGSQFF
TGTGCCTGGAGTCTTATCACTAGCGGGAGTCAGTTCTTC
>14|TRBJ2-7|-|-|TRBV19
CASRTGAGAYEQYF
TGTGCCAGTAGGACAGGGGCGGGAGCCTACGAGCAGTACTTC
>11|TRBJ2-7|-|-|TRBV29-1
CSVELSYEQYF
TGCAGCGTTGAGTTGAGCTACGAGCAGTACTTC
>16|TRBJ2-1|-|once|TRBV3-1/TRBV3-2
CASSPYSGSSYNEQFF
TGTGCCAGCAGCCCTTACAGCGGAAGCTCCTACAATGAGCAGTTCTTC
>13|TRBJ1-2|-|once|TRBV10-3
CAISRGGIYGYTF
TGTGCCATCAGCCGGGGAGGGATCTATGGCTACACCTTC
>14|TRBJ2-2|TRBD1|-|TRBV7-2
CASSLAGGIGELFF
TGTGCCAGCAGCTTAGCAGGGGGCATCGGGGAGCTGTTTTTT
>14|TRBJ2-4|-|-|TRBV11-1
CASSLSIAKNIQYF
TGTGCCAGCAGCTTATCTATAGCCAAAAACATTCAGTACTTC
>14|TRBJ1-2|TRBD1|-|TRBV20-1
CSATEQGEVGGYTF
TGCAGTGCTACTGAACAGGGGGAGGTGGGTGGCTACACCTTC
>16|TRBJ1-6|-|-|TRBV29-1
CSVVGDGDSYNSPLHF
TGCAGCGTTGTGGGCGACGGTGACTCCTATAATTCACCCCTCCACTTT
>13|TRBJ1-6|-|-|TRBV28
CASSLAGNSPLHF
TGTGCCAGCAGTTTGGCAGGGAATTCACCCCTCCACTTT